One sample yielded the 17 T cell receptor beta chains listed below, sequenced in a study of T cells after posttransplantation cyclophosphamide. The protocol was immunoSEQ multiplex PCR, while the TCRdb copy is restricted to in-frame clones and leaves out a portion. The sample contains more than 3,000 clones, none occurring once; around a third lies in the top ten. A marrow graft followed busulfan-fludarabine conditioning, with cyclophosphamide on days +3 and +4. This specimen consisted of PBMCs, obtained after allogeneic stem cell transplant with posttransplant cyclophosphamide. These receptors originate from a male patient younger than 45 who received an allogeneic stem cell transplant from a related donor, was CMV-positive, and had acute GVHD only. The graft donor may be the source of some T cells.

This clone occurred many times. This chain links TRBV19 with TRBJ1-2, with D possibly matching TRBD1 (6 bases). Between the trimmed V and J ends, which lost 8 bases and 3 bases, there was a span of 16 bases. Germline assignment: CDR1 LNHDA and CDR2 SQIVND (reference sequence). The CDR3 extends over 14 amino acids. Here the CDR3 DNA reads TGTGCCAGTCGTCCGGGAGGGGGACACTATGGCTACACCTTC. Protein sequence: CASRPGGGHYGYTF.

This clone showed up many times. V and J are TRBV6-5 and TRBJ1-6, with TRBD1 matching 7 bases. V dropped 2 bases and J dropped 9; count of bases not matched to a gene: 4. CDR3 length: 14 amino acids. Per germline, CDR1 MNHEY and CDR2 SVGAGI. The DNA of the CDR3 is TGTGCCAGCAGTTACGGACAGGTTTCTTCACCCCTCCACTTT. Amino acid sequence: CASSYGQVSSPLHF.

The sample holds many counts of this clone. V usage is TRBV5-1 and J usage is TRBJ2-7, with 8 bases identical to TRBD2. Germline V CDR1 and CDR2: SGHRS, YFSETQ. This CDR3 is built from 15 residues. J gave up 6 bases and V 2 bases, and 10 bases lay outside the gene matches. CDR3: CASSLTGGAGSEQYF. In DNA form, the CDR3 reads TGCGCCAGCAGCTTAACCGGGGGGGCCGGGAGCGAGCAGTACTTC.

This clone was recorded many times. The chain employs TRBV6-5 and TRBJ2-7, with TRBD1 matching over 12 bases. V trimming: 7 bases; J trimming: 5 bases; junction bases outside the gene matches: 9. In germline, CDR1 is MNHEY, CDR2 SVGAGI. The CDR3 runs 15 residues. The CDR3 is CASTPWGTGGDEQYF. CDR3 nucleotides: TGTGCCAGCACCCCCTGGGGGACAGGGGGCGACGAGCAGTACTTC.

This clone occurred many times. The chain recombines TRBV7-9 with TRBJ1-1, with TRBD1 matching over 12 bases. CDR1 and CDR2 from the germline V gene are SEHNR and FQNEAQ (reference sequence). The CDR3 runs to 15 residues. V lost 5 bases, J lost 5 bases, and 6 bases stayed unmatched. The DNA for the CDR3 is TGTGCCAGCAGCGCCCCGGGACAGGGGGCTACTGAAGCTTTCTTT. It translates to CASSAPGQGATEAFF.

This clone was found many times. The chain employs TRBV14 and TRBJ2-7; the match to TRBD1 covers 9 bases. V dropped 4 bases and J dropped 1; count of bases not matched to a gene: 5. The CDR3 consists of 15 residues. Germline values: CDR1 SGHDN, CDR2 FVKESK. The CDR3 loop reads CASSLLGQGSYEQYF. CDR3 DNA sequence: TGTGCCAGCAGCCTGCTGGGACAGGGTTCCTACGAGCAGTACTTC.

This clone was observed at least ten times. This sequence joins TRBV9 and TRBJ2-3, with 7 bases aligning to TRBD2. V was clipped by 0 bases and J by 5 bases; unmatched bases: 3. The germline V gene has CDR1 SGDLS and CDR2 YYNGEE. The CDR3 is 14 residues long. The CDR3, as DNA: TGTGCCAGCAGCGTAGTGGGAGGGGTAGATACGCAGTATTTT. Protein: CASSVVGGVDTQYF.

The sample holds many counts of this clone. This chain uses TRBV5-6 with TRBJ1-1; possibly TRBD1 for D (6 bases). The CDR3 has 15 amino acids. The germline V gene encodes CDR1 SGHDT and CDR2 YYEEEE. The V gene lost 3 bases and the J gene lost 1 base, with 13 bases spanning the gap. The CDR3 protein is CASSSTNRANTEAFF. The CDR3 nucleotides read TGTGCCAGCAGCTCTACCAACAGGGCGAACACTGAAGCTTTCTTT.

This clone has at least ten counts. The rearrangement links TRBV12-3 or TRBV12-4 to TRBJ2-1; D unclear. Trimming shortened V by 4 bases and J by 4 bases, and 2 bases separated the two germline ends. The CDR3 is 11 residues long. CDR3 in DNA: TGTGCCAGCAGTTCTTACAATGAGCAGTTCTTC. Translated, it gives CASSSYNEQFF.

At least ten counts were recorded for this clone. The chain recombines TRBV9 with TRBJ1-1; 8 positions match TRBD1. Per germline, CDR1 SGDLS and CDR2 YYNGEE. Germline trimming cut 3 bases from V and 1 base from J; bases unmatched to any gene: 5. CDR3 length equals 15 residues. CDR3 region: CASSERQGPNTEAFF. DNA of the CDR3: TGTGCCAGCAGCGAGCGACAGGGGCCGAACACTGAAGCTTTCTTT.

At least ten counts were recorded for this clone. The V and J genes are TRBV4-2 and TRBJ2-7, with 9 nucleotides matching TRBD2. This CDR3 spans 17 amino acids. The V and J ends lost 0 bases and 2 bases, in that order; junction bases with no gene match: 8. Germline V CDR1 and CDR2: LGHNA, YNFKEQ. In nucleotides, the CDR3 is TGTGCCAGCAGCCAAGATTGGTATAGCGGGGGAACCTACGAGCAGTACTTC. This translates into CASSQDWYSGGTYEQYF.

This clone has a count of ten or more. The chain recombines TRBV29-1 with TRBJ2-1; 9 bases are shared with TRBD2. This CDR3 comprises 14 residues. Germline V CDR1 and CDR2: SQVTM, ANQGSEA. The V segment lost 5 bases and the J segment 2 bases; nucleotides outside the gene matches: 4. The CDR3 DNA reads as TGCAGCGTTTCCATAGCGGGGGCCTACAATGAGCAGTTCTTC. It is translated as CSVSIAGAYNEQFF.

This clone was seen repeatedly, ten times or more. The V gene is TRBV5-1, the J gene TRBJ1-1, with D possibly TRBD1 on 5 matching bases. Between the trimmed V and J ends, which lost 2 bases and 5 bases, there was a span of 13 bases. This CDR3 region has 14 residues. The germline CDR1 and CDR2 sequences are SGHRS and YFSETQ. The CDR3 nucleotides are TGCGCCAGCAGCTTAGACAGTATTTGGACTGAAGCTTTCTTT. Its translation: CASSLDSIWTEAFF. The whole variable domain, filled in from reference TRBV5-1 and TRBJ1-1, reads KAGVTQTPRYLIKTRGQQVTLSCSPISGHRSVSWYQQTPGQGLQFLFEYFSETQRNKGNFPGRFSGRQFSNSRSEMNVSTLELGDSALYLCASSLDSIWTEAFFGQGTRLTVV.

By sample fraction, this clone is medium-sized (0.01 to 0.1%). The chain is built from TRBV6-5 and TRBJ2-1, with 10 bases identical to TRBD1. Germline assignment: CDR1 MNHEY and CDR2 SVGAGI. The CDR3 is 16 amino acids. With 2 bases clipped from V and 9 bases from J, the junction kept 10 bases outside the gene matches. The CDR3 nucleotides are TGTGCCAGCAGTTACATGGGGACAGGGGCGACGGTTGAGCAGTTCTTC. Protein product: CASSYMGTGATVEQFF.

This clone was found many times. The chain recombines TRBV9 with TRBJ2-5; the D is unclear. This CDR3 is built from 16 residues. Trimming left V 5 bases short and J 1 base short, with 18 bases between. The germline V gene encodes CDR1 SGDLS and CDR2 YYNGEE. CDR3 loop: CASSHVWQTPQETQYF. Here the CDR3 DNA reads TGTGCCAGCAGTCATGTGTGGCAAACCCCCCAAGAGACCCAGTACTTC.

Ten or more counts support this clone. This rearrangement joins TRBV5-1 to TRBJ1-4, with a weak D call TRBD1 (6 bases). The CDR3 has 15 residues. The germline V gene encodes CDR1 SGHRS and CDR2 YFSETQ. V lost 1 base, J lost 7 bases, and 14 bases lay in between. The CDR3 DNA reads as TGCGCCAGCAGCTTGACCAGGGGACAAAGTGAAAAACTGTTTTTT. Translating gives CASSLTRGQSEKLFF.

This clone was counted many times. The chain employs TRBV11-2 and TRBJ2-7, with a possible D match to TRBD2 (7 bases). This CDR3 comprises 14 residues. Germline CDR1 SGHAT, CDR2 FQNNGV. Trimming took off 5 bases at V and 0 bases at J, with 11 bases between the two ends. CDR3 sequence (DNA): TGTGCCAGCAGCCTCGGGGGGCACTCCTACGAGCAGTACTTC. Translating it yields CASSLGGHSYEQYF.